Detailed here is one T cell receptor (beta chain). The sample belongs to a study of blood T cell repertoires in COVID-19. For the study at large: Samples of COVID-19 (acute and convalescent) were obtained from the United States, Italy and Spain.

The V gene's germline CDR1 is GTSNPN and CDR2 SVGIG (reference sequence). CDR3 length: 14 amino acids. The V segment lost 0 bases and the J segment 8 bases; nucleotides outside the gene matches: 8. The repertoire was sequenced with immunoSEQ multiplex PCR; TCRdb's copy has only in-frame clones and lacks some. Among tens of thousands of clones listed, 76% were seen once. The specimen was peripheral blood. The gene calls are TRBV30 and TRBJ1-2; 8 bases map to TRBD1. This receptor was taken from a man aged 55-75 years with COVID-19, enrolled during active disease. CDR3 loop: CAWSVDRGASGYTF. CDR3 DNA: TGTGCCTGGAGTGTCGACAGGGGAGCTTCCGGCTACACCTTC. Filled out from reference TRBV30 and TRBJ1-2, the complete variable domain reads SQTIHQWPATLVQPVGSPLSLECTVEGTSNPNLYWYRQAAGRGLQLLFYSVGIGQISSEVPQNLSASRPQDRQFILSSKKLLLSDSGFYLCAWSVDRGASGYTFGSGTRLTVV.